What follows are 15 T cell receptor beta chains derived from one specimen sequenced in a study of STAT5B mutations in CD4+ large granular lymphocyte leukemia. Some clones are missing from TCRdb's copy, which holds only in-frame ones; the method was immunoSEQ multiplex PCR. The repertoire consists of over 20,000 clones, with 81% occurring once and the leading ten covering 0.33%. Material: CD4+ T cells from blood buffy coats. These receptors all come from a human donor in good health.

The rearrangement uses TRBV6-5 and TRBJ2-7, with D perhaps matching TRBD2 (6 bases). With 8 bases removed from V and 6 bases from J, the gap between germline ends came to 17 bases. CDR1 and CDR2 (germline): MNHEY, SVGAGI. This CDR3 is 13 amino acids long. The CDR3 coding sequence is TGTGCCAGCTACCTAGTCTTGGGGGGCGAGCAGTACGTC. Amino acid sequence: CASYLVLGGEQYV.

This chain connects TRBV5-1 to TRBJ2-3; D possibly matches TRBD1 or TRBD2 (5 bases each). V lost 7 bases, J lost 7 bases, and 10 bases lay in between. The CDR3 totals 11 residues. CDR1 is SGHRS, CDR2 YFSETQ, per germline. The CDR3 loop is CASRGGNTQYF. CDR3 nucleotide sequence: TGCGCCAGCCGGGGCGGCAATACGCAGTATTTT. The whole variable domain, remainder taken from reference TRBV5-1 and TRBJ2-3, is KAGVTQTPRYLIKTRGQQVTLSCSPISGHRSVSWYQQTPGQGLQFLFEYFSETQRNKGNFPGRFSGRQFSNSRSEMNVSTLELGDSALYLCASRGGNTQYFGPGTRLTVL.

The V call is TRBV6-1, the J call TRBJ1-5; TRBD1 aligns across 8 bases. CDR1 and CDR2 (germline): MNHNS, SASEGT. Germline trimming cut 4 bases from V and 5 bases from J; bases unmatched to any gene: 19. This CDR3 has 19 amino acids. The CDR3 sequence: CASSVTTSGTGFLHQPQHF. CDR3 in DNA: TGTGCCAGCAGTGTTACCACCTCCGGGACAGGTTTTCTCCATCAGCCCCAGCATTTT.

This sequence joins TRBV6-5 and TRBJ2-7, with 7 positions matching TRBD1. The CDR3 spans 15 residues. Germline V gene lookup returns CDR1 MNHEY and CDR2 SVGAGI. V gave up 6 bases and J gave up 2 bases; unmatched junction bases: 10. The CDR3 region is CASSKTGTATYEQYF. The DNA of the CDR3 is TGTGCCAGCAGCAAAACCGGGACAGCAACCTACGAGCAGTACTTC.

The CDR3 DNA sequence: TGTGCCAGCAGCTTTGGACCCACAGATACGCAGTATTTT. Translated: CASSFGPTDTQYF. The chain combines TRBV7-2 with TRBJ2-3; D unresolved. Germline CDR1 and CDR2: SGHTA and FQGNSA. V was shortened by 3 bases and J by 2 bases, with 6 bases between the two germline ends. This CDR3 is 13 amino acids long. Using reference TRBV7-2 and TRBJ2-3 for the parts outside the CDR3, the full variable domain is GAGVSQSPSNKVTEKGKDVELRCDPISGHTALYWYRQSLGQGLEFLIYFQGNSAPDKSGLPSDRFSAERTGGSVSTLTIQRTQQEDSAVYLCASSFGPTDTQYFGPGTRLTVL.

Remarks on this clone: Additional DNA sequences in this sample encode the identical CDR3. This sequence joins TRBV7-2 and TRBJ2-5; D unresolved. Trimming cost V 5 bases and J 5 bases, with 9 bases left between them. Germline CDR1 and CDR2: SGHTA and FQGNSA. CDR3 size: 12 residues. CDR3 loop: CASSPYGETQYF. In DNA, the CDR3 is TGTGCCAGCAGCCCTTATGGGGAGACCCAGTACTTC.

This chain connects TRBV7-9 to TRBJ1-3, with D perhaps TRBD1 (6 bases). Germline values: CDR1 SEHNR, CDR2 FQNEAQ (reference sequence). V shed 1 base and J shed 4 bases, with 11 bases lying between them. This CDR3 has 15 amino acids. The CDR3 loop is CASSLGRGAGNTIYF. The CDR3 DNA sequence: TGTGCCAGCAGCTTAGGGAGGGGGGCCGGAAACACCATATATTTT. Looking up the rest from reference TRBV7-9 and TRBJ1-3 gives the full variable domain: DTGVSQNPRHKITKRGQNVTFRCDPISEHNRLYWYRQTLGQGPEFLTYFQNEAQLEKSRLLSDRFSAERPKGSFSTLEIQRTEQGDSAMYLCASSLGRGAGNTIYFGEGSWLTVV.

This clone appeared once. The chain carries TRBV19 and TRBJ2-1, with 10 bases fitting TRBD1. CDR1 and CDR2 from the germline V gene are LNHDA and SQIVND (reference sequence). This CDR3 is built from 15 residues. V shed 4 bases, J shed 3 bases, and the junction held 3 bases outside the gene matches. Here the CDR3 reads CASSTDRGFYNEQFF. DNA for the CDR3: TGTGCCAGTAGTACGGACAGGGGGTTCTACAATGAGCAGTTCTTC.

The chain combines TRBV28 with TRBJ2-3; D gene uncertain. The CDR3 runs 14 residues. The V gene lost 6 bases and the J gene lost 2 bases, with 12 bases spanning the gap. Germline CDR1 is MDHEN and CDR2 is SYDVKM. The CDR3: CASRVTLNTDTQYF. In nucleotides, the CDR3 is TGTGCCAGCAGGGTGACACTAAACACAGATACGCAGTATTTT.

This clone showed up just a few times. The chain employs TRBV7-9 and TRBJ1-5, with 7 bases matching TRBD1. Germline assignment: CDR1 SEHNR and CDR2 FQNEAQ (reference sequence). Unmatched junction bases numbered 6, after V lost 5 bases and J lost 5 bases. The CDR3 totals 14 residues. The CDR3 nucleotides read TGTGCCAGCAGCCCCGGGACAGCCCATCAGCCCCAGCATTTT. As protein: CASSPGTAHQPQHF.

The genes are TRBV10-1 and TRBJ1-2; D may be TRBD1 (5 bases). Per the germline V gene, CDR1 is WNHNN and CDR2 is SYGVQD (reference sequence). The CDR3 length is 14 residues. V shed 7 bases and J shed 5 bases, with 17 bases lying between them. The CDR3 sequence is CASKGGGMWYGYTF. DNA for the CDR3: TGCGCCAGCAAGGGCGGGGGGATGTGGTATGGCTACACCTTC.

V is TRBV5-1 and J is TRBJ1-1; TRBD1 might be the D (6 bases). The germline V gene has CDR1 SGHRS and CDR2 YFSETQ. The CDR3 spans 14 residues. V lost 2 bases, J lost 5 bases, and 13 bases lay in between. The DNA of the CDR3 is TGCGCCAGCAGCTTATCCGGGGGCCAGACTGAAGCTTTCTTT. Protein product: CASSLSGGQTEAFF.

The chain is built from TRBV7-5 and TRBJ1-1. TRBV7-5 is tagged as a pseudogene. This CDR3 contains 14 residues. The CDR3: CVRSRRDMNTEAFF. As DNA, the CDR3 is TGTGTCAGAAGCAGGAGAGACATGAACACTGAAGCTTTCTTT.

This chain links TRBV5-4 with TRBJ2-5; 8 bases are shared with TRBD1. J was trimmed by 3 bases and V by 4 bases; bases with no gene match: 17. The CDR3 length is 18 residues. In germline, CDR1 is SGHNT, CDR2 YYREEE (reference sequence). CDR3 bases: TGTGCCAGCAGCCCATCCGTGTGGGGACAGGCCGGGGAAGAGACCCAGTACTTC. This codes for CASSPSVWGQAGEETQYF.

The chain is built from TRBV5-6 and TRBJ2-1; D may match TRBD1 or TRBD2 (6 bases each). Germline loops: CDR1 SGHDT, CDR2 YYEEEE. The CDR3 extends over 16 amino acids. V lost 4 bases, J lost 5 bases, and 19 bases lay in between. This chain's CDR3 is CASSTGEDSLNNEQFF. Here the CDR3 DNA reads TGTGCCAGCAGCACGGGAGAGGACAGCCTTAACAATGAGCAGTTCTTC. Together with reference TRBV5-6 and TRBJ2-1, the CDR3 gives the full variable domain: DAGVTQSPTHLIKTRGQQVTLRCSPKSGHDTVSWYQQALGQGPQFIFQYYEEEERQRGNFPDRFSGHQFPNYSSELNVNALLLGDSALYLCASSTGEDSLNNEQFFGPGTRLTVL.